These T cell receptor beta chains were read from a single sample in a study of CD8 T cells in ankylosing spondylitis. MiXCR, applied by TCRdb to the 5' RACE reads, yields one record per CDR3 protein. The data show some 130,000 distinct CDR3 sequences, around 13% seen once. The material sequenced was blood, either unsorted or a sorted T cell fraction (not recorded which). All receptors derive from a female donor with ankylosing spondylitis or in good health (not recorded which). Both conserved end residues are part of each CDR3. The order of the fields is J gene, V gene, clone size, D gene, CDR3 protein, CDR3 DNA. D genes are given only for firm matches. Rows give clone size only sometimes, using once, few, many, or a class for an expanded clone.

j_gene: TRBJ2-7
v_gene: TRBV5-1
abundance: .
d_gene: .
CDR3aa: CASSPEGTPYEQYF
CDR3nt: TGCGCCAGCAGCCCGGAGGGTACCCCCTACGAGCAGTACTTC

j_gene: TRBJ2-1
v_gene: TRBV5-1
abundance: few
d_gene: TRBD1
CDR3aa: CASSRTGTYNEQFF
CDR3nt: TGCGCCAGCAGTAGGACAGGGACCTACAATGAGCAGTTCTTC

j_gene: TRBJ1-1
v_gene: TRBV12-3/TRBV12-4
abundance: many
d_gene: TRBD1
CDR3aa: CASSLTLTGKAFF
CDR3nt: TGTGCCAGCAGTTTAACCTTGACAGGGAAAGCTTTCTTT

j_gene: TRBJ2-6
v_gene: TRBV5-1
abundance: many
d_gene: .
CDR3aa: CASGITGLSSGANVLTF
CDR3nt: TGCGCCAGCGGAATAACAGGTCTCAGCTCTGGGGCCAACGTCCTGACTTTC

j_gene: TRBJ1-1
v_gene: TRBV20-1
abundance: few
d_gene: TRBD1
CDR3aa: CSARDGTGMMNTEAFF
CDR3nt: TGCAGTGCTAGAGACGGGACAGGGATGATGAACACTGAAGCTTTCTTT

j_gene: TRBJ2-1
v_gene: TRBV25-1
abundance: .
d_gene: .
CDR3aa: CASSLDRGAIGNEQFF
CDR3nt: TGTGCCAGCAGCCTCGACCGGGGGGCTATTGGGAATGAGCAGTTCTTC

j_gene: TRBJ2-3
v_gene: TRBV12-3/TRBV12-4
abundance: many
d_gene: TRBD1
CDR3aa: CASSRGTGFFPDTQYF
CDR3nt: TGTGCCAGCAGTCGAGGGACAGGGTTTTTCCCAGATACGCAGTATTTT

j_gene: TRBJ1-5
v_gene: TRBV7-2
abundance: .
d_gene: TRBD1
CDR3aa: CASSPTGTGGNQPQHF
CDR3nt: TGTGCCAGCAGCCCCACCGGGACAGGGGGCAATCAGCCCCAGCATTTT

j_gene: TRBJ2-5
v_gene: TRBV12-3/TRBV12-4
abundance: many
d_gene: TRBD1
CDR3aa: CASSLGTGNQETQYF
CDR3nt: TGTGCCAGCAGTTTAGGGACAGGGAACCAAGAGACCCAGTACTTC

j_gene: TRBJ2-7
v_gene: TRBV29-1
abundance: many
d_gene: .
CDR3aa: CSAGTKSYEQYF
CDR3nt: TGCAGCGCGGGCACTAAGTCCTACGAGCAGTACTTC

j_gene: TRBJ1-1
v_gene: TRBV6-5
abundance: few
d_gene: .
CDR3aa: CASSYSQGSTEAFF
CDR3nt: TGTGCCAGCAGTTACTCGCAGGGGTCAACTGAAGCTTTCTTT

j_gene: TRBJ2-5
v_gene: TRBV7-9
abundance: few
d_gene: TRBD1
CDR3aa: CASSSSDRGYQETQYF
CDR3nt: TGTGCCAGCAGCTCTTCGGACAGGGGTTATCAGGAGACCCAGTACTTC

j_gene: TRBJ1-4
v_gene: TRBV28
abundance: .
d_gene: TRBD1
CDR3aa: CASSKGQGNEKLFF
CDR3nt: TGTGCCAGCAGCAAGGGACAGGGGAATGAAAAACTGTTTTTT

j_gene: TRBJ1-2
v_gene: TRBV4-1
abundance: many
d_gene: TRBD1
CDR3aa: CASSQDLGQGGGYTF
CDR3nt: TGCGCCAGCAGCCAAGATTTGGGACAGGGAGGTGGCTACACCTTC

j_gene: TRBJ2-1
v_gene: TRBV6-1
abundance: .
d_gene: TRBD1
CDR3aa: CASRDPGQGIHEQFF
CDR3nt: TGTGCCAGCAGAGATCCGGGACAGGGGATCCATGAGCAGTTCTTC

j_gene: TRBJ1-3
v_gene: TRBV29-1
abundance: few
d_gene: .
CDR3aa: CSVGTVSGNTIYF
CDR3nt: TGCAGCGTTGGGACCGTCTCTGGAAACACCATATATTTT

j_gene: TRBJ1-1
v_gene: TRBV9
abundance: few
d_gene: .
CDR3aa: CASSVGNSQNTEAFF
CDR3nt: TGTGCCAGCAGCGTAGGCAACAGCCAGAACACTGAAGCTTTCTTT

j_gene: TRBJ1-1
v_gene: TRBV7-9
abundance: few
d_gene: .
CDR3aa: CASSLGQSEAFF
CDR3nt: TGTGCCAGCAGCTTAGGACAGTCTGAAGCTTTCTTT

j_gene: TRBJ2-3
v_gene: TRBV5-1
abundance: .
d_gene: TRBD2
CDR3aa: CASKRAGGLTDTQYF
CDR3nt: TGCGCCAGCAAGCGAGCGGGGGGCCTTACAGATACGCAGTATTTT

j_gene: TRBJ2-7
v_gene: TRBV5-1
abundance: .
d_gene: .
CDR3aa: CAGSLGGGSYEQYF
CDR3nt: TGTGCCGGCAGCTTGGGAGGGGGATCCTACGAGCAGTACTTC

j_gene: TRBJ2-2
v_gene: TRBV29-1
abundance: .
d_gene: .
CDR3aa: CSALVAGELFF
CDR3nt: TGCAGCGCCTTGGTGGCCGGGGAGCTGTTTTTT

j_gene: TRBJ2-3
v_gene: TRBV20-1
abundance: .
d_gene: .
CDR3aa: CSARVGHTDTQYF
CDR3nt: TGCAGTGCCCGGGTGGGCCACACAGATACGCAGTATTTT

j_gene: TRBJ2-7
v_gene: TRBV12-3/TRBV12-4
abundance: few
d_gene: .
CDR3aa: CASSPRGGAGEQYF
CDR3nt: TGTGCCAGCAGCCCAAGGGGGGGGGCAGGCGAGCAGTACTTC

j_gene: TRBJ2-3
v_gene: TRBV10-3
abundance: .
d_gene: .
CDR3aa: CAIKSAGSGTDTQYF
CDR3nt: TGTGCCATCAAATCGGCAGGGTCAGGCACAGATACGCAGTATTTT

j_gene: TRBJ1-1
v_gene: TRBV30
abundance: .
d_gene: TRBD1
CDR3aa: CAWRDRTGRWTEAFF
CDR3nt: TGTGCCTGGAGAGATCGGACAGGGAGGTGGACTGAAGCTTTCTTT

j_gene: TRBJ1-1
v_gene: TRBV29-1
abundance: few
d_gene: .
CDR3aa: CSVGQTNTEAFF
CDR3nt: TGCAGCGTTGGACAGACGAACACTGAAGCTTTCTTT